The 6 T cell receptor beta chains given below trace back to one sample, sequenced in a study of T cell responses to AZD1222 COVID-19 vaccine. Assay: immunoSEQ multiplex PCR; the TCRdb copy retains only in-frame clones and omits some. Here the sample spans 70,000 to 85,000 clones, roughly 85% being singletons. The sequencing here drew on peripheral blood, taken on day 0 of AZD1222 vaccination. These receptors all come from an adult in good health.

This clone was seen only a few times. The rearrangement uses TRBV10-2 and TRBJ1-5, with no clear D. V lost 3 bases, J lost 1 base, and 13 bases lay in between. The V gene's germline CDR1 is WSHSY and CDR2 SAAADI. There are 16 residues in the CDR3. CDR3 sequence: CASSELVTRSNQPQHF. CDR3 DNA sequence: TGCGCCAGCAGTGAATTGGTCACCAGGAGCAATCAGCCCCAGCATTTT.

The V and J genes are TRBV10-3 and TRBJ1-6, with D possibly TRBD1 on 5 matching bases. The CDR3 spans 14 residues. From germline, CDR1 is ENHRY and CDR2 SYGVKD. V was trimmed by 4 bases and J by 8 bases, leaving 12 bases between them. DNA of the CDR3: TGTGCCATCAGTGCTCCTGGGGGTGATTCACCCCTCCACTTT. This gives the protein CAISAPGGDSPLHF.

This chain uses TRBV29-1 with TRBJ1-1; D is uncertain. Trimming removed 6 bases from V and 1 base from J, with 6 bases in between. Looked up from germline, CDR1 is SQVTM and CDR2 is ANQGSEA. The CDR3 is 11 residues long. CDR3 bases: TGCAGCGTAGACGGGAACACTGAAGCTTTCTTT. It encodes CSVDGNTEAFF.

The CDR3 protein is CATSRGRSNYGYTF. In DNA form, the CDR3 reads TGTGCCACCAGCAGGGGCAGGTCTAACTATGGCTACACCTTC. The chain couples TRBV15 to TRBJ1-2; D gene uncertain. Trimming shortened V by 3 bases and J by 0 bases, and 8 bases separated the two germline ends. This CDR3 region has 14 residues. Germline V gene data show CDR1 as LNHNV and CDR2 as YYDKDF (reference sequence). The full variable domain, rest sourced from reference TRBV15 and TRBJ1-2, is DAMVIQNPRYQVTQFGKPVTLSCSQTLNHNVMYWYQQKSSQAPKLLFHYYDKDFNNEADTPDNFQSRRPNTSFCFLDIRSPGLGDTAMYLCATSRGRSNYGYTFGSGTRLTVV.

V is TRBV4-3 and J is TRBJ1-2; a possible D gene is TRBD1 (6 bases). CDR1 LGHNA and CDR2 YSLEER come from the germline V gene. The CDR3 covers 14 residues. V was clipped by 1 base and J by 4 bases, with 10 bases between them. This CDR3 is CASSQVAQGYGYTF. CDR3 nucleotides: TGCGCCAGCAGCCAAGTTGCACAGGGCTATGGCTACACCTTC.

The V call is TRBV5-1, the J call TRBJ1-4; the match to TRBD1 covers 11 bases. Germline CDR1 reads SGHRS; CDR2 reads YFSETQ. The CDR3 length is 14 residues. After removal of 2 bases from V and 8 bases from J, the junction contained 2 bases not matched to a gene. The CDR3 sequence is CASSFGDRGEKLFF. DNA for the CDR3: TGCGCCAGCAGCTTCGGGGACAGGGGGGAAAAACTGTTTTTT.